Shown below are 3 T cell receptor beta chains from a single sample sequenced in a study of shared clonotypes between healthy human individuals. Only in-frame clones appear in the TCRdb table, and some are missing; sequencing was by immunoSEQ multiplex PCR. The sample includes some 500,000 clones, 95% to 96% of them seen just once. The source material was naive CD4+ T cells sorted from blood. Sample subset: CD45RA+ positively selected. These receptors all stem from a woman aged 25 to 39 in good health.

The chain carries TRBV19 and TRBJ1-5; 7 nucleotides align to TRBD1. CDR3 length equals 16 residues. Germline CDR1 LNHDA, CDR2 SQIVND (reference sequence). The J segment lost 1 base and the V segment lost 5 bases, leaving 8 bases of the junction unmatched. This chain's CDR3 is CASSAPTGSSNQPQHF. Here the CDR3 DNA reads TGTGCCAGTAGTGCGCCGACAGGGTCGAGCAATCAGCCCCAGCATTTT.

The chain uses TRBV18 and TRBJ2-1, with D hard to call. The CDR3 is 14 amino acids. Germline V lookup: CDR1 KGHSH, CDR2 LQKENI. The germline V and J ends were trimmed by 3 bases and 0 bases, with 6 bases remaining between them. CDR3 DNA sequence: TGTGCCAGCTCACCCGCCAGCTCCTACAATGAGCAGTTCTTC. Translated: CASSPASSYNEQFF.

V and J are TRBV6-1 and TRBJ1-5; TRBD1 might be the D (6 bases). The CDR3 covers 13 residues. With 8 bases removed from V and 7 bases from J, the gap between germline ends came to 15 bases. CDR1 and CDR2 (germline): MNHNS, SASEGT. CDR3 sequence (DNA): TGTGCCAGCGACGCGTCACAGGGACAGCCCCAGCATTTT. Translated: CASDASQGQPQHF.